Shown below are 26 T cell receptor beta chains from a single sample sequenced in a study of T cell responses to AZD1222 COVID-19 vaccine. Assay used: immunoSEQ multiplex PCR; TCRdb lists only in-frame clones, some missing. The table shows roughly 49,000 clones, with 65% to 85% occurring only once. The starting material was peripheral blood, obtained on day 0 of MenACWY control vaccination. The receptors originated from an adult in good health.

V usage is TRBV30 and J usage is TRBJ1-2, with no clear D. Germline assignment: CDR1 GTSNPN and CDR2 SVGIG (reference sequence). The V and J ends lost 0 bases and 3 bases respectively, with 14 bases between them. The CDR3 has 15 residues. As DNA, the CDR3 is TGTGCCTGGAGTGTACTCCCATCCACCTACTATGGCTACACCTTC. It encodes CAWSVLPSTYYGYTF.

The V and J genes are TRBV27 and TRBJ2-2; no clear D. Germline CDR1 reads MNHEY; CDR2 reads SMNVEV (reference sequence). This CDR3 is built from 13 residues. V was clipped by 4 bases and J by 0 bases, with 3 bases between them. CDR3 DNA sequence: TGTGCCAGCAGTTCCTCGAACACCGGGGAGCTGTTTTTT. Encoded protein: CASSSSNTGELFF.

This chain joins TRBV19 and TRBJ2-7; D uncertain. Germline V gene lookup returns CDR1 LNHDA and CDR2 SQIVND (reference sequence). V was trimmed by 1 base and J by 6 bases, leaving 7 bases between them. The length of the CDR3 is 12 residues. The CDR3 here is CASSIGNGEQYV. As DNA, the CDR3 is TGTGCCAGTAGTATAGGAAATGGCGAGCAGTACGTC.

This clone was detected a few times. V gene TRBV5-1 combines with J gene TRBJ2-2, with D tentatively TRBD1 (6 bases). Trimming pared 6 bases from V and 6 bases from J, leaving 18 bases between. The CDR3 loop spans 15 amino acids. The germline V gene encodes CDR1 SGHRS and CDR2 YFSETQ. DNA for the CDR3: TGCGCCAGCACCTGGGGGCCAGGGGTGGCCGGGGAGCTGTTTTTT. Encoded protein: CASTWGPGVAGELFF.

The chain recombines TRBV12-3 or TRBV12-4 with TRBJ2-3; D tentatively reads TRBD1 or TRBD2 (5 bases each). The CDR3 totals 12 residues. The germline V and J ends were trimmed by 5 bases and 6 bases, with 9 bases remaining between them. CDR3 protein: CASSPGADTQYF. CDR3 nucleotides: TGTGCCAGCAGTCCCGGGGCGGATACGCAGTATTTT.

The CDR3 region is CASSLARDRSYEQYF. The CDR3 DNA is TGTGCCAGCAGCTTAGCCCGGGACAGAAGCTACGAGCAGTACTTC. This chain connects TRBV7-8 to TRBJ2-7; 7 bases are a match to TRBD1. The V and J ends lost 0 bases and 3 bases, in that order; junction bases with no gene match: 5. The CDR3 runs 15 residues. CDR1 and CDR2 from the germline V gene are SGHVS and FQNEAQ.

The chain links TRBV9 to TRBJ2-1; 8 bases agree with TRBD2. Unmatched junction bases numbered 9, after V lost 0 bases and J lost 10 bases. Germline V gives CDR1 SGDLS, CDR2 YYNGEE. The CDR3 contains 15 residues. This CDR3 is CASSVAGTRGMEQFF. The CDR3 coding sequence is TGTGCCAGCAGCGTAGCCGGGACTAGGGGGATGGAGCAGTTCTTC.

The chain couples TRBV28 to TRBJ2-7, with 8 bases aligning to TRBD1. V lost 7 bases, J lost 0 bases, and 8 bases stayed unmatched. CDR3 length equals 15 residues. Germline CDR1 reads MDHEN; CDR2 reads SYDVKM. In nucleotides, the CDR3 is TGTGCCAGCACCCCCCGGGGACAGGTCTCCTACGAGCAGTACTTC. This sequence encodes CASTPRGQVSYEQYF.

This chain connects TRBV5-1 to TRBJ1-2; TRBD1 matches at 9 bases. This CDR3 is built from 17 residues. Trimming at V came to 7 bases and at J to 7 bases, leaving 20 bases not matched to a gene. Germline V gene sequence: CDR1 SGHRS, CDR2 YFSETQ. Written as DNA, the CDR3 is TGCGCCAGCCCCCGGAGGACAGGGGTTTCCCCTGCCCCTGGCTACACCTTC. Translation: CASPRRTGVSPAPGYTF.

This chain links TRBV5-6 with TRBJ1-3; weak D call: TRBD1 (6 bases). This CDR3 contains 13 residues. Germline CDR1 is SGHDT and CDR2 is YYEEEE. V lost 2 bases and J lost 5, with 8 bases in between. The CDR3 here is CASSFTGRNTIYF. The CDR3 coding sequence is TGTGCCAGCAGCTTTACAGGGAGAAACACCATATATTTT.

The rearrangement uses TRBV3-1 (or the pseudogene TRBV3-2) and TRBJ2-1; D remains ambiguous. The CDR3 is 12 amino acids. Germline V gene lookup returns CDR1 LGHDT and CDR2 YNNKEL (reference sequence). V gave up 1 base and J gave up 8 bases, with 6 bases separating them. CDR3 sequence (DNA): TGTGCCAGCAGCCAAGTCAACTATGAGCAGTTCTTC. Residues: CASSQVNYEQFF.

This clone was seen a handful of times. V is TRBV28 and J is TRBJ2-5; D may be TRBD1 (5 bases). From germline, CDR1 is MDHEN and CDR2 SYDVKM. V shed 6 bases and J shed 5 bases, with 16 bases lying between them. The CDR3 is 14 amino acids. This chain's CDR3 is CASRTYRQGETQYF. The CDR3 nucleotides read TGTGCCAGCAGGACGTACCGGCAGGGTGAGACCCAGTACTTC.

This chain uses TRBV7-8 with TRBJ2-7, with 9 positions matching TRBD2. The CDR3 is 15 amino acids. The junction had 7 bases not matched to a gene; V was cut back by 5 bases and J by 2 bases. Germline values: CDR1 SGHVS, CDR2 FQNEAQ. The CDR3 DNA reads TGTGCCAGCAGCCGGCGGGAGGGCCGGACCTACGAGCAGTACTTC. It encodes CASSRREGRTYEQYF.

The V call is TRBV5-4, the J call TRBJ2-1; D gene unclear. Germline V gives CDR1 SGHNT, CDR2 YYREEE (reference sequence). The CDR3 totals 13 residues. V lost 3 bases and J lost 4, with 8 bases in between. CDR3 bases: TGTGCCAGCAGCTCCTCCTCGTACAATGAGCAGTTCTTC. Translation gives CASSSSSYNEQFF.

This clone came up once. The genes are TRBV5-1 and TRBJ2-1; 7 nucleotides align to TRBD1. Germline-derived CDR1 and CDR2 are SGHRS and YFSETQ. Trimming took 0 bases from V and 8 from J; bases not matched to a gene: 5. The length of the CDR3 is 14 residues. The CDR3 reads CASSLAGGQYEQFF. The CDR3 nucleotides read TGCGCCAGCAGCTTGGCAGGGGGTCAATATGAGCAGTTCTTC.

The J gene is TRBJ1-2, the V gene TRBV5-1, with unresolved D. CDR1 and CDR2 (germline): SGHRS, YFSETQ. This CDR3 is 14 amino acids long. V was clipped by 4 bases and J by 8 bases, with 18 bases between them. As DNA, the CDR3 is TGCGCCAGCAGCCCGACAACGAATTCTGGGGGCTACACCTTC. It specifies CASSPTTNSGGYTF.

This chain links TRBV6-5 with TRBJ2-7, with 11 bases identical to TRBD1. Germline lookup yields CDR1 MNHEY and CDR2 SVGAGI. Trimming at V came to 8 bases and at J to 7 bases, leaving 7 bases not matched to a gene. This CDR3 is 13 amino acids long. CDR3 in amino acids: CASGQGATREQYF. The CDR3 DNA is TGTGCCAGCGGACAGGGGGCTACGAGAGAGCAGTACTTC.

The V gene is TRBV10-2, the J gene TRBJ1-1; no reliable D call. CDR3 length equals 13 residues. Deletions cut 0 bases from V and 4 bases from J, with 6 bases between. In germline, CDR1 is WSHSY, CDR2 SAAADI. The CDR3 coding sequence is TGCGCCAGCAGTGAGTCTCCCCGCACTGAAGCTTTCTTT. Residues: CASSESPRTEAFF.

V is TRBV6-5 and J is TRBJ2-1; D is perhaps TRBD1 (7 bases). The length of the CDR3 is 13 residues. Trimming removed 6 bases at V and 7 bases at J, with 13 bases between. The germline CDR1 and CDR2 sequences are MNHEY and SVGAGI. Here the CDR3 reads CASRLTGRNEQFF. DNA for the CDR3: TGTGCCAGCAGGCTGACAGGGAGGAATGAGCAGTTCTTC.

This chain connects TRBV28 to TRBJ1-5; TRBD1 agrees at 7 bases. CDR3 length equals 15 residues. Trimming cost V 4 bases and J 2 bases; bases outside gene matches: 5. Per germline, CDR1 MDHEN and CDR2 SYDVKM. As DNA, the CDR3 is TGTGCCAGCAGTTCAGGGGGAGGGCGCAATCAGCCCCAGCATTTT. This codes for CASSSGGGRNQPQHF.

The V gene is TRBV15, the J gene TRBJ2-5; 8 bases line up with TRBD1. Germline loops: CDR1 LNHNV, CDR2 YYDKDF (reference sequence). The CDR3 contains 13 residues. V shed 4 bases and J 5 bases; nucleotides not matched to a gene: 3. The CDR3 sequence: CATSTGGGETQYF. CDR3 DNA: TGTGCCACCAGCACAGGGGGCGGGGAGACCCAGTACTTC.

The chain carries TRBV6-5 and TRBJ2-1; 11 bases align to TRBD2. Germline V gene data show CDR1 as MNHEY and CDR2 as SVGAGI. The CDR3 spans 16 residues. V was clipped by 2 bases and J by 7 bases; unmatched bases: 7. CDR3 sequence reads: CASSYSSSGRTNEQFF. In DNA form, the CDR3 reads TGTGCCAGCAGTTACAGTTCTAGCGGGAGGACTAATGAGCAGTTCTTC.

The genes are TRBV28 and TRBJ1-5; no firm D call. Trimming shortened V by 2 bases and J by 4 bases, and 12 bases separated the two germline ends. CDR1 MDHEN and CDR2 SYDVKM come from the germline V gene. The CDR3 contains 15 residues. The CDR3 nucleotides are TGTGCCAGCAGTTTAGATTTTACGGGGAATCAGCCCCAGCATTTT. Encoded protein: CASSLDFTGNQPQHF.

The V call is TRBV7-9, the J call TRBJ2-7, with D perhaps TRBD2 (6 bases). The CDR3 covers 15 residues. The V end was cut by 6 bases, the J end by 7 bases, with 22 bases between. Germline CDR1 SEHNR, CDR2 FQNEAQ (reference sequence). CDR3 region: CASSSLATSYGEQYF. As DNA, the CDR3 is TGTGCCAGCAGTTCTCTAGCGACCTCCTATGGGGAGCAGTACTTC.

The chain is built from TRBV9 and TRBJ1-2; 12 bases map to TRBD1. V lost 3 bases and J lost 1; bases outside the gene matches: 4. The CDR3 totals 16 residues. Germline loops: CDR1 SGDLS, CDR2 YYNGEE. DNA of the CDR3: TGTGCCAGCAGCGAGGGACAGGGGGCTCTTAACTATGGCTACACCTTC. Encoded protein: CASSEGQGALNYGYTF.

The V gene is TRBV7-9, the J gene TRBJ2-1; 8 bases line up with TRBD2. The CDR3 covers 19 residues. The ends lost 1 base at V and 11 bases at J; junction bases unmatched: 22. Per the germline V gene, CDR1 is SEHNR and CDR2 is FQNEAQ (reference sequence). The CDR3 sequence: CASSLGPGGAGVGMSKQFF. In nucleotides, the CDR3 is TGTGCCAGCAGCTTAGGCCCCGGGGGAGCGGGAGTGGGGATGAGTAAGCAGTTCTTC.